This entry concerns a single T cell receptor beta chain. This sample was included in a study of blood T cell repertoires in COVID-19. Whole-study context: The United States, Italy and Spain supplied acute and convalescent COVID-19 samples. PBMCs, B-cell-depleted T cells, or T cells were the source of the cDNA or gDNA that made up the material.

CDR3 length equals 12 residues. Trimming at V came to 2 bases and at J to 8 bases, leaving 1 base not matched to a gene. In germline, CDR1 is KGHSH, CDR2 LQKENI. Using immunoSEQ multiplex PCR, the repertoire was profiled, and TCRdb retains in-frame clones only, with some absent. The profile shows 70,000 or so clones, roughly 70% of them singletons. The chain uses TRBV18 and TRBJ1-2, with 8 bases identical to TRBD1. Sequencing was carried out using peripheral blood. This TCR came from a man in his 70s with acute or convalescent COVID-19. CDR3 nucleotides: TGTGCCAGCTCACCATCAGGGGGCGGCTACACCTTC. Its protein is CASSPSGGGYTF.